Shown below are 25 T cell receptor beta chains from a single sample sequenced in a study of HIV-infected patients and healthy controls. TCRdb analysed the 5' RACE reads with MiXCR anew, one entry per CDR3 protein. Of almost 65,000 distinct CDR3 sequences in the sample, 15% to 20% were seen once. The material sequenced was CD4+ T cells from blood. All receptors derive from a human donor in good health.

This clonotype was counted a few times. The V call is TRBV20-1, the J call TRBJ2-7; the match to TRBD2 covers 9 bases. The CDR3 spans 15 residues. J was trimmed by 3 bases and V by 0 bases; bases with no gene match: 6. Germline values: CDR1 DFQATT, CDR2 SNEGSKA (reference sequence). The CDR3 loop is CSARDLSGGIYEQYF. CDR3 sequence (DNA): TGCAGTGCTAGAGATCTTAGCGGGGGTATCTACGAGCAGTACTTC.

This clonotype appeared many times. CDR3 nucleotide sequence: TGTGCCAGCACCACCGAGGTTGGGGATGACAGGGCTGGCCAGCCCCAGCATTTT. Its protein product is CASTTEVGDDRAGQPQHF. The chain employs TRBV21-1 and TRBJ1-5; TRBD1 reflects the table's D call only, with no check against the DNA. TRBV21-1 is deemed a pseudogene. The CDR3 is 18 amino acids.

This clonotype came up many times. V is TRBV2 and J is TRBJ2-3; 8 bases fit TRBD2. This CDR3 region has 16 residues. Germline lookup yields CDR1 SNHLY and CDR2 FYNNEI. V lost 8 bases, J lost 0 bases, and 10 bases stayed unmatched. Here the CDR3 DNA reads TGTGCCAGCCGACTTCGGGGGGGTTTGAGCACAGATACGCAGTATTTT. Its translation is CASRLRGGLSTDTQYF.

The genes are TRBV5-1 and TRBJ1-1; maybe TRBD1 (5 bases). CDR1 SGHRS and CDR2 YFSETQ come from the germline V gene. The V gene lost 6 bases and the J gene lost 5 bases, with 17 bases spanning the gap. The CDR3 has 14 amino acids. CDR3 in amino acids: CASKKLGPRTEAFF. The CDR3 DNA reads as TGCGCCAGCAAAAAATTGGGACCGAGAACTGAAGCTTTCTTT.

Within the sample, this clonotype is medium-sized (0.01 to 0.1%). The gene calls are TRBV15 and TRBJ2-3; TRBD1 aligns across 8 bases. With 3 bases clipped from V and 4 bases from J, the junction kept 3 bases outside the gene matches. The CDR3 totals 14 residues. Germline V CDR1 and CDR2: LNHNV, YYDKDF (reference sequence). The CDR3 is CATSRGQAPDTQYF. DNA of the CDR3: TGTGCCACCAGCAGGGGACAGGCCCCAGATACGCAGTATTTT.

This clonotype was seen many times. The chain is built from TRBV24-1 and TRBJ2-5; 11 bases are shared with TRBD2. V shed 4 bases, J shed 0 bases, and the junction held 9 bases outside the gene matches. The CDR3 covers 18 residues. Germline loops: CDR1 KGHDR, CDR2 SFDVKD. The CDR3 DNA is TGTGCCACCAGTGACCAAAGAACTAGCGGGAGAAACCAAGAGACCCAGTACTTC. It is translated as CATSDQRTSGRNQETQYF.

The table lists this clonotype with a few counts. The chain links TRBV11-3 to TRBJ2-1, with TRBD1 matching over 7 bases. The germline V gene encodes CDR1 SGHNT and CDR2 YENEEA. This CDR3 has 15 residues. Trimming cost V 2 bases and J 3 bases; bases outside gene matches: 4. The CDR3 DNA is TGTGCCAGCAGCTTAATGCCAGGGGGCTACAATGAGCAGTTCTTC. Translated, it gives CASSLMPGGYNEQFF.

This clonotype was seen more than once but under ten times. The rearrangement joins TRBV7-9 to TRBJ1-1; D is perhaps TRBD1 (5 bases). Germline V gene data show CDR1 as SEHNR and CDR2 as FQNEAQ (reference sequence). V was trimmed by 5 bases and J by 4 bases, leaving 20 bases between them. The CDR3 consists of 16 residues. CDR3 coding DNA: TGTGCCAGCAGCGCGGGGACTACGGGTTCGGTCACTGAAGCTTTCTTT. Translating it yields CASSAGTTGSVTEAFF.

A few counts support this clonotype. The chain combines TRBV14 with TRBJ2-5; D remains ambiguous. The CDR3 extends over 14 amino acids. Per the germline V gene, CDR1 is SGHDN and CDR2 is FVKESK. V was pared by 0 bases and J by 3 bases, with 8 bases between. As DNA, the CDR3 is TGTGCCAGCAGCCAAGATCCCCGGAAAGAGACCCAGTACTTC. Amino acid sequence: CASSQDPRKETQYF.

This clonotype was observed at least ten times. This chain uses TRBV20-1 with TRBJ1-5; TRBD1 might be the D (5 bases). V lost 5 bases to trimming and J lost 1 base, with 6 bases between them. Germline V gives CDR1 DFQATT, CDR2 SNEGSKA (reference sequence). The length of the CDR3 is 12 residues. CDR3 nucleotide sequence: TGCAGTGCTTCAGGGAGCAATCAGCCCCAGCATTTT. It codes for CSASGSNQPQHF.

The CDR3, as DNA: TGCAGTGCTAGGCCGATCGACAGGGGGTCGAACTATGGCTACACCTTC. It yields the protein CSARPIDRGSNYGYTF. The rearrangement joins TRBV20-1 to TRBJ1-2, with TRBD1 identical over 9 bases. CDR1 is DFQATT and CDR2 is SNEGSKA in the germline V gene (reference sequence). The trim removed 3 bases at V and 2 bases at J, leaving 10 bases unmatched. The CDR3 covers 16 residues.

The count of this clonotype is one. The chain couples TRBV19 to TRBJ1-5, with D perhaps TRBD1 (5 bases). V lost 3 bases, J lost 3 bases, and 18 bases lay in between. CDR1 and CDR2 from the germline V gene are LNHDA and SQIVND (reference sequence). There are 17 residues in the CDR3. CDR3 nucleotides: TGTGCCAGTAGTATTGGCCAGGGACGATATATCAATCAGCCCCAGCATTTT. Amino acids: CASSIGQGRYINQPQHF.

This clonotype was detected many times. The V and J genes are TRBV12-3 or TRBV12-4 and TRBJ1-3; D gene ambiguous. The V gene lost 7 bases and the J gene lost 0 bases, with 7 bases spanning the gap. CDR3 length: 13 amino acids. CDR3 region: CASTGNSGNTIYF. The DNA for the CDR3 is TGTGCCAGCACTGGTAACTCTGGAAACACCATATATTTT.

This clonotype was found a few times. This chain connects TRBV12-3 or TRBV12-4 to TRBJ2-7; 7 bases align to TRBD2. V trimming: 5 bases; J trimming: 3 bases; junction bases outside the gene matches: 7. The CDR3 has 14 amino acids. In DNA, the CDR3 is TGTGCCAGCAGTATGGGAGGGCCCAGCTACGAGCAGTACTTC. Its protein is CASSMGGPSYEQYF.

This clonotype was counted ten times or more. The gene calls are TRBV12-3 or TRBV12-4 and TRBJ1-1; TRBD1 is a possible D gene (6 bases). This CDR3 is 13 amino acids long. Trimming took off 6 bases at V and 4 bases at J, with 12 bases between the two ends. CDR3 sequence (DNA): TGTGCCAGCAGCAACGGACAGATCACTGAAGCTTTCTTT. As protein: CASSNGQITEAFF.

The chain recombines TRBV7-3 with TRBJ2-4; 9 nucleotides align to TRBD1. CDR1 and CDR2 from the germline V gene are SGHTA and FQGTGA. V was clipped by 5 bases and J by 7 bases; unmatched bases: 6. This CDR3 contains 14 residues. CDR3 nucleotides: TGTGCCAGCAGCCCAGGGGGACAGGGCAACATTCAGTACTTC. Translated, it gives CASSPGGQGNIQYF.

This clonotype was seen only a few times. The CDR3 sequence: CASSQEMNGEKLFF. The DNA for the CDR3 is TGTGCCAGCAGCCAAGAGATGAATGGGGAAAAACTGTTTTTT. V is TRBV3-1 and J is TRBJ1-4; D remains ambiguous. The length of the CDR3 is 14 residues. Germline-derived CDR1 and CDR2 are LGHDT and YNNKEL (reference sequence). Trimming removed 0 bases from V and 8 bases from J, with 10 bases in between.

This clonotype was recorded many times. The chain carries TRBV2 and TRBJ1-4, with a tentative D call TRBD1 (5 bases). Germline CDR1 reads SNHLY; CDR2 reads FYNNEI. V was pared by 3 bases and J by 8 bases, with 13 bases between. The CDR3 runs to 14 residues. The CDR3 loop reads CASSEGRVGEKLFF. The CDR3 nucleotides read TGTGCCAGCAGTGAGGGCAGGGTCGGCGAAAAACTGTTTTTT.

The CDR3: CASSDFGPQETQYF. For the CDR3, the DNA is TGTGCCAGCAGTGATTTCGGGCCACAAGAGACCCAGTACTTC. V gene TRBV25-1 combines with J gene TRBJ2-5, with unresolved D. CDR3 length: 14 residues. V was shortened by 3 bases and J by 2 bases, with 10 bases between the two germline ends. Germline CDR1 and CDR2: MGHDK and SYGVNS.

This clonotype was seen repeatedly, ten times or more. This CDR3 reads CASGNRGHGNQPQHF. The CDR3 DNA reads TGTGCCAGCGGCAACAGGGGGCACGGCAATCAGCCCCAGCATTTT. This chain links TRBV6-6 with TRBJ1-5, with 9 bases lining up with TRBD1. The V segment lost 8 bases and the J segment 2 bases; nucleotides outside the gene matches: 7. CDR1 MNHNY and CDR2 SVGAGI come from the germline V gene (reference sequence). The CDR3 is 15 residues long.

The V and J genes are TRBV2 and TRBJ1-2; 7 positions agree with TRBD1. The CDR3 has 13 amino acids. The J segment lost 6 bases and the V segment lost 3 bases, leaving 4 bases of the junction unmatched. Germline CDR1 and CDR2: SNHLY and FYNNEI. This CDR3 reads CASSESGGHGYTF. The CDR3 DNA reads as TGTGCCAGCAGTGAGTCAGGGGGACATGGCTACACCTTC.

In this sample, this clonotype turned up many times. The CDR3 nucleotides read TGCAGCGTTGTAGGTCCGCTGGGCTACACCTTC. Protein product: CSVVGPLGYTF. The chain joins TRBV29-1 to TRBJ1-2; the D is unclear. Germline V gene sequence: CDR1 SQVTM, CDR2 ANQGSEA. CDR3 length: 11 amino acids. The V gene lost 4 bases and the J gene lost 8 bases, with 11 bases spanning the gap. Complete variable domain (other parts from reference TRBV29-1 and TRBJ1-2): SAVISQKPSRDICQRGTSLTIQCQVDSQVTMMFWYRQQPGQSLTLIATANQGSEATYESGFVIDKFPISRPNLTFSTLTVSNMSPEDSSIYLCSVVGPLGYTFGSGTRLTVV.

This clonotype was picked up many times. This chain uses TRBV11-2 with TRBJ2-5, with 7 bases lining up with TRBD1. This CDR3 is built from 13 residues. Germline values: CDR1 SGHAT, CDR2 FQNNGV. V shed 5 bases and J 4 bases; nucleotides not matched to a gene: 4. CDR3 coding DNA: TGTGCCAGCAGCAGGGGGCAGGGAGAGACCCAGTACTTC. This translates into CASSRGQGETQYF.

This clonotype was recorded at least ten times. V is TRBV20-1 and J is TRBJ2-7; perhaps TRBD2 as D (5 bases). This CDR3 region has 13 residues. V gave up 6 bases and J gave up 5 bases, with 17 bases separating them. CDR1 is DFQATT, CDR2 SNEGSKA, per germline (reference sequence). The CDR3 reads CSARRPGVDEQYF. CDR3 in DNA: TGCAGTGCCCGGAGGCCCGGAGTGGACGAGCAGTACTTC.

This clonotype was found a few times. This sequence joins TRBV29-1 and TRBJ1-6; a weak D match, TRBD1 (5 bases). Per germline, CDR1 SQVTM and CDR2 ANQGSEA. Trimming stripped 4 bases from V and 7 bases from J, with 14 bases between. The CDR3 totals 14 residues. The CDR3, as DNA: TGCAGCGTTGGAAGCGGGGCATTCAATTCACCCCTCCACTTT. Translation gives CSVGSGAFNSPLHF.